The 21 T cell receptor beta chains reported below all come from one sample, sequenced in a study of cytotoxic CD8 clonotypes in ibrutinib-treated CLL. Clones were read by immunoSEQ multiplex PCR, and TCRdb kept only the in-frame ones, dropping some. Found here are 150,000 or so clones, 81% of them singletons; the top ten hold around 2.1%. The source material was PBMCs, sampled after 12 months of ibrutinib treatment. Receptors were obtained from a human donor with chronic lymphocytic leukemia.

CDR3 sequence: CASSLIETGNTIYF. The CDR3 bases are TGTGCCAGCAGCTTGATAGAGACGGGAAACACCATATATTTT. The chain is built from TRBV5-5 and TRBJ1-3; D gene unclear. The germline CDR1 and CDR2 sequences are SGHKS and YYEKEE (reference sequence). The CDR3 has 14 amino acids. Trimming removed 1 base at V and 4 bases at J, with 9 bases between. Full variable domain (missing parts from reference TRBV5-5 and TRBJ1-3): DAGVTQSPTHLIKTRGQQVTLRCSPISGHKSVSWYQQVLGQGPQFIFQYYEKEERGRGNFPDRFSARQFPNYSSELNVNALLLGDSALYLCASSLIETGNTIYFGEGSWLTVV.

The chain carries TRBV4-3 and TRBJ2-3; D gene uncertain. V was shortened by 0 bases and J by 0 bases, with 4 bases between the two germline ends. Germline lookup yields CDR1 LGHNA and CDR2 YSLEER. The CDR3 runs to 14 residues. The DNA of the CDR3 is TGCGCCAGCAGCCAAGACAGGAGCACAGATACGCAGTATTTT. Encoded protein: CASSQDRSTDTQYF.

The V and J genes are TRBV5-6 and TRBJ2-1, with D maybe TRBD1 (6 bases). The CDR3 has 14 residues. The germline CDR1 and CDR2 sequences are SGHDT and YYEEEE. Trimming shortened V by 4 bases and J by 0 bases, and 8 bases separated the two germline ends. CDR3 bases: TGTGCCAGCAGCCTACAGGGCTCCTACAATGAGCAGTTCTTC. Translation gives CASSLQGSYNEQFF.

The V and J genes are TRBV14 and TRBJ2-7; D unresolved. Germline lookup yields CDR1 SGHDN and CDR2 FVKESK. The CDR3 contains 12 residues. V lost 3 bases and J 9 bases, leaving 12 bases between the germline ends. CDR3 residues: CASSQSWGGQYF. CDR3 bases: TGTGCCAGCAGCCAGAGTTGGGGTGGGCAGTACTTC.

In its sample, this clone was seen many times. J is TRBJ1-5 and V is TRBV28, with TRBD1 matching 10 bases. The germline gives CDR1 MDHEN, CDR2 SYDVKM. The V gene end was trimmed by 3 bases and the J gene end by 4 bases; junction bases not matched to a gene: 15. The CDR3 totals 19 residues. CDR3 nucleotide sequence: TGTGCCAGCAGTTTCGGCTCCACGTTCGAGGACAGGGGGAATCAGCCCCAGCATTTT. This encodes CASSFGSTFEDRGNQPQHF.

This clone has more than one count but fewer than ten. The chain employs TRBV6-5 and TRBJ1-2, with 8 nucleotides matching TRBD1. V shed 6 bases and J 2 bases; nucleotides not matched to a gene: 5. The CDR3 runs 14 residues. From germline, CDR1 is MNHEY and CDR2 SVGAGI. The CDR3 sequence: CASRRGTGNYGYTF. Here the CDR3 DNA reads TGTGCCAGCAGGCGCGGGACAGGCAACTATGGCTACACCTTC.

This sequence joins TRBV30 and TRBJ1-2; D is uncertain. In germline, CDR1 is GTSNPN, CDR2 SVGIG (reference sequence). V was shortened by 3 bases and J by 2 bases, with 13 bases between the two germline ends. This CDR3 has 14 amino acids. The CDR3 is CAWSRRGLNYGYTF. In DNA, the CDR3 is TGTGCCTGGAGCCGACGAGGGCTGAACTATGGCTACACCTTC.

This clone has only a few counts. The V gene is TRBV29-1, the J gene TRBJ2-7; D perhaps matches TRBD1 (5 bases). Trimming removed 4 bases at V and 3 bases at J, with 16 bases between. Looked up from germline, CDR1 is SQVTM and CDR2 is ANQGSEA. The CDR3 contains 14 residues. This CDR3 is CSVGRRVGFYEQYF. The CDR3 DNA reads as TGCAGCGTTGGACGCAGGGTGGGGTTCTACGAGCAGTACTTC.

The chain uses TRBV19 and TRBJ1-2; tentatively, D is TRBD1 (6 bases). Germline-derived CDR1 and CDR2 are LNHDA and SQIVND (reference sequence). V lost 4 bases to trimming and J lost 5 bases, with 20 bases between them. The CDR3 runs 16 residues. The CDR3: CASSTRDTDLGYGYTF. The DNA for the CDR3 is TGTGCCAGTAGTACTCGGGACACAGATCTTGGGTATGGCTACACCTTC.

The chain is built from TRBV4-3 and TRBJ1-1; D is perhaps TRBD1 (5 bases). Germline V gives CDR1 LGHNA, CDR2 YSLEER. The CDR3 length is 13 residues. With 0 bases removed from V and 8 bases from J, the gap between germline ends came to 10 bases. The CDR3 DNA reads as TGCGCCAGCAGCCAAGATGGGCGGACAGAAGCTTTCTTT. Translation: CASSQDGRTEAFF.

This chain links TRBV4-1 with TRBJ1-2; D might be TRBD1 (6 bases). Germline V lookup: CDR1 MGHRA, CDR2 YSYEKL. Trimming shortened V by 0 bases and J by 8 bases, and 19 bases separated the two germline ends. CDR3 length: 16 residues. CDR3 region: CASSQDHLFFGGGYTF. The CDR3 bases are TGCGCCAGCAGCCAAGATCATTTGTTTTTCGGGGGCGGCTACACCTTC.

The V and J genes are TRBV6-5 and TRBJ2-4; 7 nucleotides match TRBD1. The ends lost 6 bases at V and 6 bases at J; junction bases unmatched: 8. The CDR3 has 14 amino acids. The germline V gene encodes CDR1 MNHEY and CDR2 SVGAGI. CDR3 residues: CASRLRDRTNIQYF. The CDR3 nucleotides are TGTGCCAGCAGACTCCGGGACAGAACAAACATTCAGTACTTC.

The sample holds a few counts of this clone. The chain links TRBV15 to TRBJ2-7, with D tentatively TRBD1 or TRBD2 (5 bases each). The V and J ends lost 3 bases and 1 base respectively, with 22 bases between them. The CDR3 extends over 18 amino acids. CDR1 and CDR2 from the germline V gene are LNHNV and YYDKDF (reference sequence). This CDR3 is CATSSDLRGSRFSYEQYF. CDR3 in DNA: TGTGCCACCAGCAGCGATTTACGGGGCAGCAGATTTTCCTACGAGCAGTACTTC.

The chain is built from TRBV5-8 and TRBJ1-2, with a possible D match to TRBD1 (5 bases). The CDR3 runs to 13 residues. Germline V lookup: CDR1 SGHTS, CDR2 YDEGEE. V was cut by 4 bases and J by 8 bases, with 15 bases left in between. CDR3 sequence (DNA): TGTGCCAGCAGCCTGGGACGCAAGCGGGGCTACACCTTC. Encoded protein: CASSLGRKRGYTF.

The chain recombines TRBV11-3 with TRBJ2-7; 10 nucleotides match TRBD1. From germline, CDR1 is SGHNT and CDR2 YENEEA. Germline trimming cut 1 base from V and 4 bases from J; bases unmatched to any gene: 4. This CDR3 contains 15 residues. CDR3 DNA: TGTGCCAGCAGCTTAGCGGGACAGGGGACGTACGAGCAGTACTTC. This encodes CASSLAGQGTYEQYF.

About this clone itself: Other nucleotide sequences in the sample specify the same CDR3. This chain connects TRBV11-2 to TRBJ2-7, with D tentatively TRBD1 or TRBD2 (5 bases each). This CDR3 region has 14 residues. V lost 3 bases, J lost 0 bases, and 9 bases lay in between. Germline assignment: CDR1 SGHAT and CDR2 FQNNGV. CDR3 bases: TGTGCCAGCAGCTTCGGGACGGCCTCCTACGAGCAGTACTTC. Translated, it gives CASSFGTASYEQYF.

The chain links TRBV7-9 to TRBJ2-3; no reliable D call. The germline V gene encodes CDR1 SEHNR and CDR2 FQNEAQ (reference sequence). Between the trimmed V and J ends, which lost 2 bases and 4 bases, there was a span of 10 bases. The CDR3 covers 14 residues. The CDR3 loop is CASSLPLISDTQYF. The CDR3 DNA is TGTGCCAGCAGCTTACCCCTCATCTCAGATACGCAGTATTTT.

The chain joins TRBV7-3 to TRBJ2-7, with D tentatively TRBD1 (6 bases). CDR3 length: 15 residues. V lost 1 base and J lost 5, with 15 bases in between. The germline V gene encodes CDR1 SGHTA and CDR2 FQGTGA. CDR3 sequence (DNA): TGTGCCAGCAGCTTAAAACAGGGAGCATGGGACGAGCAGTACTTC. It specifies CASSLKQGAWDEQYF.

This chain joins TRBV19 and TRBJ2-1; 7 nucleotides align to TRBD2. J gave up 4 bases and V 1 base, and 7 bases lay outside the gene matches. Germline V gene lookup returns CDR1 LNHDA and CDR2 SQIVND (reference sequence). The CDR3 runs 16 residues. The CDR3 here is CASSIVRGTRYNEQFF. CDR3 sequence (DNA): TGTGCCAGTAGTATAGTGCGGGGGACGAGGTACAATGAGCAGTTCTTC.

CDR3 in DNA: TGTGCCGCAGGGTCAGGAAACACCATATATTTT. This codes for CAAGSGNTIYF. The chain employs TRBV7-2 and TRBJ1-3, with a possible D match to TRBD1 (5 bases). The V end lost 11 bases, the J end lost 4 bases, and 9 bases lay between the germline ends. Germline V gene sequence: CDR1 SGHTA, CDR2 FQGNSA. The length of the CDR3 is 11 residues.

This rearrangement joins TRBV5-6 to TRBJ1-2; D is unresolved. The CDR3 loop spans 16 amino acids. Trimming left V 1 base short and J 1 base short, with 14 bases between. CDR1 SGHDT and CDR2 YYEEEE come from the germline V gene. This CDR3 is CASSLWGPQVNYGYTF. The CDR3 DNA reads TGTGCCAGCAGCTTGTGGGGTCCACAAGTTAACTATGGCTACACCTTC.